This T cell receptor beta chain was retrieved from a study of radiotherapy plus CTLA-4 blockade in lung cancer. Some clones are missing from TCRdb's copy, which holds only in-frame ones; the method was immunoSEQ multiplex PCR. This sample has around 100,000 clones; more than 75% occur once, and the top ten carry less than 4%. Turning to this clone: Antigen unknown.

This CDR3 region has 15 residues. CDR1 and CDR2 from the germline V gene are SGHRS and YFSETQ. V shed 0 bases and J shed 7 bases, with 14 bases lying between them. Study conclusions and caveats: Per reports, early blood T cell clone dynamics, plus interferon-beta, forecast response most strongly.

Treatment of patients with chemo-refractory metastatic non-small-cell lung cancer consisted of focal radiation plus CTLA-4 blockade with ipilimumab. The source material was peripheral blood, sampled from a patient treated with radiotherapy plus ipilimumab. The sequence came from a human donor with non-small cell lung cancer that progressed on radiotherapy plus ipilimumab. Some clones in this sample may be carry-over from other donors' samples. V usage is TRBV5-1 and J usage is TRBJ2-1; D is uncertain. This chain's CDR3 is CASSLGATIGNEQFF. The CDR3 nucleotides are TGCGCCAGCAGCTTGGGGGCCACTATCGGAAATGAGCAGTTCTTC.